There are many counts of the clone carrying this T cell receptor beta chain. Its antigen is unknown. The sample comes from a study of T cell repertoires in cytomegalovirus infection. TCRdb called the reads again in MiXCR, with one record for every CDR3 protein. The repertoire holds about 280,000 distinct CDR3 sequences, under 25% seen once, with about 21% in the top ten. The source material was cultured PBMCs, sampled from culture after CMV antigen stimulation. The receptor's source is a human donor in good health (CMV status not recorded). Some clones in this sample may be carry-over from other donors' samples.

The CDR3 nucleotides read TGTGCCAGCAGTTTATTCTCTATGGAGGGTGTACCCTACGAGCAGTACTTC. Protein: CASSLFSMEGVPYEQYF. The V call is TRBV27, the J call TRBJ2-7; maybe TRBD2 (6 bases). The CDR3 has 17 amino acids. Germline lookup yields CDR1 MNHEY and CDR2 SMNVEV (reference sequence). V was clipped by 1 base and J by 2 bases, with 18 bases between them.